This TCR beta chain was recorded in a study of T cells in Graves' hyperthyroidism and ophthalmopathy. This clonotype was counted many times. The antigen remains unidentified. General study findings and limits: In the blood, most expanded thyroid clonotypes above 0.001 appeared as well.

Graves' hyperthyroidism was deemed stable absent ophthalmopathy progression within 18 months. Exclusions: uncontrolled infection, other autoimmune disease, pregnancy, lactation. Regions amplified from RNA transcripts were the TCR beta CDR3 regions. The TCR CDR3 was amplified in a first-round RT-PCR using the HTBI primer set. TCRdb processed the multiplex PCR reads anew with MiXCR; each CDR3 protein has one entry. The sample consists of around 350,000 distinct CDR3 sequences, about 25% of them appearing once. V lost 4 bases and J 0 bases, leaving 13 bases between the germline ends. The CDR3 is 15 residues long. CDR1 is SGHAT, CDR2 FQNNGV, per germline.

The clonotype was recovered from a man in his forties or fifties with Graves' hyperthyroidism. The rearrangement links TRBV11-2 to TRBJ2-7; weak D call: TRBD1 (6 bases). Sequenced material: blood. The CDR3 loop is CASSWGPGSSYEQYF. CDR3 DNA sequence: TGTGCCAGCAGCTGGGGGCCAGGGAGCTCCTACGAGCAGTACTTC. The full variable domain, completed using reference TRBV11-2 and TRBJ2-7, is EAGVAQSPRYKIIEKRQSVAFWCNPISGHATLYWYQQILGQGPKLLIQFQNNGVVDDSQLPKDRFSAERLKGVDSTLKIQPAKLEDSAVYLCASSWGPGSSYEQYFGPGTRLTVT.